The 20 T cell receptor beta chains reported below all come from one sample, sequenced in a study of long-term antiretroviral therapy in people with HIV. Survey-level resolution applied to immunoSEQ assay v3.0. The method was immunoSEQ multiplex PCR; TCRdb's version includes in-frame clones alone and lacks a portion of them. Of 25,000 to 30,000 clones in the sample, just under 90% were seen once. The sequencing used unsorted PBMCs, collected 3.2 years before starting antiretroviral therapy. Receptors were obtained from a man in his fifties or sixties with HIV.

V usage is TRBV19 and J usage is TRBJ1-5, with no clear D. CDR3 size: 14 residues. V lost 3 bases and J 3 bases, leaving 9 bases between the germline ends. CDR1 LNHDA and CDR2 SQIVND come from the germline V gene (reference sequence). The CDR3 bases are TGTGCCAGTAGTATTTGGCTACCCAATCAGCCCCAGCATTTT. Protein product: CASSIWLPNQPQHF.

The CDR3 sequence is CATLDRSGGKDEQFF. DNA of the CDR3: TGTGCCACCCTCGATCGGTCAGGGGGCAAGGATGAGCAGTTCTTC. V is TRBV5-4 and J is TRBJ2-1; 8 positions match TRBD1. V gave up 9 bases and J gave up 8 bases; unmatched junction bases: 16. Germline CDR1 and CDR2: SGHNT and YYREEE (reference sequence). This CDR3 is 15 amino acids long.

This chain uses TRBV5-1 with TRBJ1-1, with D perhaps matching TRBD1 (6 bases). V shed 3 bases and J shed 5 bases, with 14 bases lying between them. Germline V gene data show CDR1 as SGHRS and CDR2 as YFSETQ. This CDR3 comprises 14 residues. CDR3 in amino acids: CASSSQGDRTEAFF. Written as DNA, the CDR3 is TGCGCCAGCAGCTCTCAGGGAGACAGGACTGAAGCTTTCTTT.

The gene calls are TRBV27 and TRBJ2-7; tentatively, D is TRBD1 (6 bases). Germline lookup yields CDR1 MNHEY and CDR2 SMNVEV (reference sequence). The CDR3 runs to 15 residues. The ends were cut back, 4 bases at V and 1 base at J, with 14 bases in the middle. The CDR3 is CASSSTGSISYEQYF. CDR3 DNA sequence: TGTGCCAGCAGTTCCACAGGGAGTATTTCCTACGAGCAGTACTTC.

V gene TRBV7-9 combines with J gene TRBJ1-2; unclear D gene. V was cut by 0 bases and J by 6 bases, with 8 bases left in between. Looked up from germline, CDR1 is SEHNR and CDR2 is FQNEAQ (reference sequence). The CDR3 consists of 13 residues. CDR3 sequence (DNA): TGTGCCAGCAGCTTAGCGGCGGGTCATGGCTACACCTTC. Translation gives CASSLAAGHGYTF.

The rearrangement links TRBV30 to TRBJ1-2; D call uncertain. There are 11 residues in the CDR3. V lost 0 bases to trimming and J lost 7 bases, with 6 bases between them. CDR1 and CDR2 (germline): GTSNPN, SVGIG (reference sequence). The CDR3 DNA follows: TGTGCCTGGAGTGTAGGGATTGGCTACACCTTC. Protein product: CAWSVGIGYTF.

The V call is TRBV7-6, the J call TRBJ2-1; unclear D gene. Germline CDR1 SGHVS, CDR2 FNYEAQ. V lost 5 bases, J lost 4 bases, and 15 bases lay in between. The CDR3 is 15 amino acids. The DNA of the CDR3 is TGTGCCAGCAGCCCAGGACCTAAGATGTACAATGAGCAGTTCTTC. The encoded protein is CASSPGPKMYNEQFF.

This rearrangement joins TRBV27 to TRBJ1-2, with a weak D call TRBD1 (6 bases). With 6 bases removed from V and 4 bases from J, the gap between germline ends came to 18 bases. CDR3 length: 15 residues. Germline V CDR1 and CDR2: MNHEY, SMNVEV (reference sequence). The CDR3 DNA follows: TGTGCCAGCAGCCTACGGGGGGCTTCTTCCTATGGCTACACCTTC. It codes for CASSLRGASSYGYTF.

J is TRBJ1-1 and V is TRBV6-1; no reliable D call. Germline lookup yields CDR1 MNHNS and CDR2 SASEGT. Deletions cut 2 bases from V and 1 base from J, with 8 bases between. The CDR3 contains 14 residues. The CDR3 loop reads CASSERSGNTEAFF. The CDR3 DNA is TGTGCCAGCAGTGAACGATCAGGGAACACTGAAGCTTTCTTT.

This rearrangement joins TRBV7-2 to TRBJ1-3, with 11 bases matching TRBD1. Germline trimming cut 3 bases from V and 2 bases from J; bases unmatched to any gene: 3. The CDR3 covers 16 residues. The germline V gene has CDR1 SGHTA and CDR2 FQGNSA. The CDR3 region is CASSFGQGATGNTIYF. CDR3 in DNA: TGTGCCAGCAGCTTCGGACAGGGGGCCACTGGAAACACCATATATTTT.

The chain has TRBV5-1 and TRBJ1-4, with D maybe TRBD1 (5 bases). CDR3 length equals 14 residues. Trimming stripped 0 bases from V and 7 bases from J, with 10 bases between. In germline, CDR1 is SGHRS, CDR2 YFSETQ. The CDR3 DNA sequence: TGCGCCAGCAGCTTGGAGGGGCAGATTGAAAAACTGTTTTTT. Protein sequence: CASSLEGQIEKLFF. Based on the CDR3 plus reference TRBV5-1 and TRBJ1-4, the full variable domain is KAGVTQTPRYLIKTRGQQVTLSCSPISGHRSVSWYQQTPGQGLQFLFEYFSETQRNKGNFPGRFSGRQFSNSRSEMNVSTLELGDSALYLCASSLEGQIEKLFFGSGTQLSVL.

V usage is TRBV9 and J usage is TRBJ2-1; maybe TRBD2 (6 bases). This CDR3 has 13 residues. The V end lost 4 bases, the J end lost 7 bases, and 12 bases lay between the germline ends. Germline V gene data show CDR1 as SGDLS and CDR2 as YYNGEE. The CDR3 sequence is CASSTGTGNEQFF. Written as DNA, the CDR3 is TGTGCCAGCAGCACCGGGACTGGGAATGAGCAGTTCTTC.

This chain joins TRBV9 and TRBJ1-3; 7 bases match TRBD1. V lost 0 bases, J lost 7 bases, and 7 bases stayed unmatched. Germline V lookup: CDR1 SGDLS, CDR2 YYNGEE. CDR3 length: 15 residues. The CDR3 region is CASSVGQGGGNTIYF. The CDR3 nucleotides read TGTGCCAGCAGCGTAGGGCAGGGGGGCGGTAACACCATATATTTT.

The chain employs TRBV6-5 and TRBJ2-3; D assignment may be TRBD1 or TRBD2 (5 bases each). The germline gives CDR1 MNHEY, CDR2 SVGAGI. This CDR3 contains 14 residues. V lost 1 base, J lost 6 bases, and 11 bases lay in between. CDR3 in DNA: TGTGCCAGCAGTTACTTAGGCAGGGACGATACGCAGTATTTT. It is translated as CASSYLGRDDTQYF.

V is TRBV5-1 and J is TRBJ1-4; no reliable D call. The CDR3 extends over 15 amino acids. Between the trimmed V and J ends, which lost 0 bases and 0 bases, there was a span of 6 bases. Germline assignment: CDR1 SGHRS and CDR2 YFSETQ. The CDR3 sequence: CASSLGVATNEKLFF. CDR3 sequence (DNA): TGCGCCAGCAGCTTGGGAGTGGCAACTAATGAAAAACTGTTTTTT.

The chain combines TRBV5-1 with TRBJ2-4; 11 bases line up with TRBD2. J was trimmed by 5 bases and V by 3 bases; bases with no gene match: 7. Per the germline V gene, CDR1 is SGHRS and CDR2 is YFSETQ. This CDR3 spans 16 amino acids. The CDR3 region is CASSSKTSGMQNIQYF. The CDR3 nucleotides read TGCGCCAGCAGCTCAAAGACTAGCGGGATGCAAAACATTCAGTACTTC. The full variable domain, rest sourced from reference TRBV5-1 and TRBJ2-4, is KAGVTQTPRYLIKTRGQQVTLSCSPISGHRSVSWYQQTPGQGLQFLFEYFSETQRNKGNFPGRFSGRQFSNSRSEMNVSTLELGDSALYLCASSSKTSGMQNIQYFGAGTRLSVL.

The CDR3 nucleotides are TGTGCCAGCAGCCTATACCGGGGGACCGGGGAGCTGTTTTTT. Translating it yields CASSLYRGTGELFF. The chain has TRBV14 and TRBJ2-2, with TRBD2 as a possible D gene (6 bases). The CDR3 covers 14 residues. V lost 4 bases and J lost 5, with 11 bases in between. The germline gives CDR1 SGHDN, CDR2 FVKESK.

Note on this clone: The junction departs from the called germline gene at one end, perhaps through a read error. This chain connects TRBV29-1 to TRBJ1-2; TRBD1 agrees at 7 bases. CDR1 is SQVTM and CDR2 is ANQGSEA in the germline V gene. The CDR3 runs 14 residues. The CDR3 protein is CSVEGTEISYGYTF. CDR3 DNA: TGCAGCGTCGAAGGGACAGAAATTTCCTATGGCTACACCTTC.

In DNA form, the CDR3 reads TGTGCCAGCAGCTTGTTGGCTAGCGGGGCAAACACCGGGGAGCTGTTTTTT. Encoded protein: CASSLLASGANTGELFF. V and J are TRBV5-5 and TRBJ2-2, with 9 bases fitting TRBD2. V trimming: 1 base; J trimming: 2 bases; junction bases outside the gene matches: 6. This CDR3 has 17 amino acids. Germline V CDR1 and CDR2: SGHKS, YYEKEE (reference sequence).

The rearrangement uses TRBV5-1 and TRBJ2-7; 9 positions agree with TRBD2. The CDR3 runs 17 residues. In germline, CDR1 is SGHRS, CDR2 YFSETQ. V lost 4 bases, J lost 2 bases, and 13 bases stayed unmatched. In nucleotides, the CDR3 is TGCGCCAGCAGCGGAGGGGCTAGCGGGGTCCTGGCCTACGAGCAGTACTTC. Its translation is CASSGGASGVLAYEQYF.